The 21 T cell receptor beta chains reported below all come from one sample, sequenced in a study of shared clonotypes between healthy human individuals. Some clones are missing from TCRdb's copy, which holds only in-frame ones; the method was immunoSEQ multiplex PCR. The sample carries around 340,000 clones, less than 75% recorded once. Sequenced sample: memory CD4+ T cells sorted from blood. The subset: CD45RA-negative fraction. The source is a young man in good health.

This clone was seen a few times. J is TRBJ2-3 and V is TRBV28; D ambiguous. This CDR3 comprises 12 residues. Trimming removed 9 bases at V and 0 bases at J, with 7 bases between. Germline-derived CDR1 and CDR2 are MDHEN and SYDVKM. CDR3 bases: TGTGCCAGTTATTCTAGCACAGATACGCAGTATTTT. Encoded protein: CASYSSTDTQYF.

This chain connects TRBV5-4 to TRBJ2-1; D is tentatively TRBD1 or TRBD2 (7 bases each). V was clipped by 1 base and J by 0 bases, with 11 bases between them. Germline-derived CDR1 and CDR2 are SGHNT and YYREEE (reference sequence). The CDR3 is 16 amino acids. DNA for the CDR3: TGTGCCAGCAGCTTGAAGCGGGACAGCTCCTACAATGAGCAGTTCTTC. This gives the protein CASSLKRDSSYNEQFF.

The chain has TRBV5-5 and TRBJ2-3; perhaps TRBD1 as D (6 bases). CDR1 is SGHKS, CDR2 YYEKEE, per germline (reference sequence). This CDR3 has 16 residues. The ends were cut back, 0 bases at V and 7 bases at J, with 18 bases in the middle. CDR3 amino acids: CASSLAGAGVAYTQYF. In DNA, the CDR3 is TGTGCCAGCAGCTTGGCCGGCGCAGGGGTGGCGTATACGCAGTATTTT.

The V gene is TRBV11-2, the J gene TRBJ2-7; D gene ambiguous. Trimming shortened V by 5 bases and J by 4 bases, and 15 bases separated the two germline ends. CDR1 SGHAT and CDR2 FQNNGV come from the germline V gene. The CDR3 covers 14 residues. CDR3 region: CASSTFKDGYEQYF. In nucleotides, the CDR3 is TGTGCCAGCAGCACGTTTAAGGACGGATACGAGCAGTACTTC.

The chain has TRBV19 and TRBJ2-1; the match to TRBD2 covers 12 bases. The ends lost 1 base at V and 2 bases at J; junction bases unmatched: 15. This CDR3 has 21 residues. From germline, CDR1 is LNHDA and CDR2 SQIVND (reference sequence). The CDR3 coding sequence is TGTGCCAGTAGTATAGTGCCCCCAGGGACTAGCGGGCTCGTAACCTACAATGAGCAGTTCTTC. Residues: CASSIVPPGTSGLVTYNEQFF.

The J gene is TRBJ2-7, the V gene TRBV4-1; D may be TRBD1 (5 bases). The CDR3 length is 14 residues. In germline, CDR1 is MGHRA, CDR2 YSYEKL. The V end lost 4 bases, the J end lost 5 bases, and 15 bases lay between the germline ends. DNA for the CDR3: TGCGCCAGCAGCCCAATGCCAGGGATTGACGAGCAGTACTTC. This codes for CASSPMPGIDEQYF.

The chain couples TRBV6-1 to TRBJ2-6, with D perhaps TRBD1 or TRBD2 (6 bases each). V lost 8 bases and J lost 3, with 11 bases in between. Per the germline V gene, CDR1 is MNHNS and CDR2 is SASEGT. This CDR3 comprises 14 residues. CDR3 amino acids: CASGKGGGANVLTF. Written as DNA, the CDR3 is TGTGCCAGCGGGAAGGGGGGTGGGGCCAACGTCCTGACTTTC.

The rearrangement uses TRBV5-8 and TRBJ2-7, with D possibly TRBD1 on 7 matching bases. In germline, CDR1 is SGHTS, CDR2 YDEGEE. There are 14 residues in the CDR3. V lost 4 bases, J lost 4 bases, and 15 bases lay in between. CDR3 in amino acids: CASSPGRGTYEQYF. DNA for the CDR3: TGTGCCAGCAGCCCTGGCAGGGGGACTTACGAGCAGTACTTC.

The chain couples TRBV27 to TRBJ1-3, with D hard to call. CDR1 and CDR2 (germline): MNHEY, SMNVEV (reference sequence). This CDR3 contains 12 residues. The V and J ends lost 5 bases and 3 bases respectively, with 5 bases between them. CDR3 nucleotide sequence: TGTGCCAGCAGTCCGAATGGAAACACCATATATTTT. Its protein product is CASSPNGNTIYF.

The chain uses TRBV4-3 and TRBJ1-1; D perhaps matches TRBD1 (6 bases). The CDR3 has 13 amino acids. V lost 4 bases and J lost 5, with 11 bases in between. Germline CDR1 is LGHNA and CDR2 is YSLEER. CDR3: CASSRGQTTEAFF. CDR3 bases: TGCGCCAGCAGCCGAGGACAGACGACTGAAGCTTTCTTT.

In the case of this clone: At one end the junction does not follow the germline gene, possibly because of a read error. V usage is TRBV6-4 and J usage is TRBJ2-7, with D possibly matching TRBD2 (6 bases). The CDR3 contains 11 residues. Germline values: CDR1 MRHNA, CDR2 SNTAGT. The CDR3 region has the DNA TGTGCCAGCAGTGACTTGCTAGCGTACCTTTTC. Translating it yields CASSDLLAYLF.

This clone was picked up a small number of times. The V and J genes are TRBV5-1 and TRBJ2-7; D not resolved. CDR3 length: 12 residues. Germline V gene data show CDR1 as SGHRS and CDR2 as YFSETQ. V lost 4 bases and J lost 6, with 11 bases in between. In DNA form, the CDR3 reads TGCGCCAGCAGCCCGGATAGCCTCGAGCAGTACTTC. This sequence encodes CASSPDSLEQYF.

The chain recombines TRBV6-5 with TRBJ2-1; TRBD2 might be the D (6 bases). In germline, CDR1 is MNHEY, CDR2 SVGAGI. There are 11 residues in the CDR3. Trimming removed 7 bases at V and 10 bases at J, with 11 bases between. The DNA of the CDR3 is TGTGCCAGCATCGACCGGGAGGAGCAGTTCTTC. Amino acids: CASIDREEQFF.

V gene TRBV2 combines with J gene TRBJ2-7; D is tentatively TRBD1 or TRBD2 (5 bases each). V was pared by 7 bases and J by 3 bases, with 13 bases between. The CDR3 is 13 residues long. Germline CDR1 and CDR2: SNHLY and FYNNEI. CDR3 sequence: CASNWDPVYEQYF. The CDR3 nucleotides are TGTGCCAGCAACTGGGACCCCGTCTACGAGCAGTACTTC.

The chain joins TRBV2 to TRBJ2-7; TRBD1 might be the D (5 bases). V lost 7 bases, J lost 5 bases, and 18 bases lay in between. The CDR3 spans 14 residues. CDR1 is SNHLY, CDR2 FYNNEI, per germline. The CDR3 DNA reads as TGTGCCAGCAAGACTGTTTGGGGCAGCCACGAGCAGTACTTC. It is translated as CASKTVWGSHEQYF.

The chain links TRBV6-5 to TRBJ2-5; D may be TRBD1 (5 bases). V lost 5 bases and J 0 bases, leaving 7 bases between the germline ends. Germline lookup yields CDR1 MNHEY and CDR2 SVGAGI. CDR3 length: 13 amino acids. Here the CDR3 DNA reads TGTGCCAGCAGTCTACAGGACCAAGAGACCCAGTACTTC. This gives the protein CASSLQDQETQYF.

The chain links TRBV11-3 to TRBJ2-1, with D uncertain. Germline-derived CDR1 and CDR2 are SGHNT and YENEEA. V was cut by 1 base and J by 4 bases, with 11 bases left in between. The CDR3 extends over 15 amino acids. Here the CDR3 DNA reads TGTGCCAGCAGCTTAGGACTTGGCCCATACAATGAGCAGTTCTTC. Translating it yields CASSLGLGPYNEQFF.

CDR3 sequence: CASSLGLDILETQYF. The CDR3 coding sequence is TGTGCCAGCAGTCTGGGTCTAGATATTCTGGAGACCCAGTACTTC. The rearrangement links TRBV5-4 to TRBJ2-5; no definite D call. The CDR3 runs 15 residues. Germline values: CDR1 SGHNT, CDR2 YYREEE (reference sequence). V lost 5 bases to trimming and J lost 5 bases, with 19 bases between them.

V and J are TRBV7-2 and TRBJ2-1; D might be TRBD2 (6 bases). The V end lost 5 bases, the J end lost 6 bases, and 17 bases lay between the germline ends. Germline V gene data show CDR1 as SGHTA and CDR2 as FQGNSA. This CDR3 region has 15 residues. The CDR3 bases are TGTGCCAGCAGCCCAGCGGGCCTCCCCATCAATGAGCAGTTCTTC. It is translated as CASSPAGLPINEQFF.

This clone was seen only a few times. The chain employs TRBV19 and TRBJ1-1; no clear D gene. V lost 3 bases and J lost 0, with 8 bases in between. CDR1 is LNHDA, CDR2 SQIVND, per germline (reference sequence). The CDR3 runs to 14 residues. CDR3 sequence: CASSISQMNTEAFF. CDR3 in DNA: TGTGCCAGTAGTATCTCACAGATGAACACTGAAGCTTTCTTT.

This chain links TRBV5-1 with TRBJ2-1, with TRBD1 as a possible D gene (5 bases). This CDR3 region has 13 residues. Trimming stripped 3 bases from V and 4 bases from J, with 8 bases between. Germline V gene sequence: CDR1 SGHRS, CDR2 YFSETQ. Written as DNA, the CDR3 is TGCGCCAGCAGCTCCCAGGGTTACAATGAGCAGTTCTTC. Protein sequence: CASSSQGYNEQFF.